The 29 T cell receptor beta chains given below trace back to one sample, sequenced in a study of shared clonotypes between healthy human individuals. TCRdb's copy holds only in-frame clones and misses some; the assay was immunoSEQ multiplex PCR. In the table there are about 120,000 clones, around 68% of which are singletons. The sequenced sample consisted of memory CD8+ T cells sorted from blood. The subset: CD45RO+ cells pooled with CCR7-negative TemRA cells. The receptor set was obtained from a woman younger than 45 in good health.

The chain employs TRBV29-1 and TRBJ1-1; 7 nucleotides align to TRBD1. From germline, CDR1 is SQVTM and CDR2 ANQGSEA. This CDR3 contains 17 residues. V gave up 6 bases and J gave up 3 bases; unmatched junction bases: 19. CDR3 amino acids: CSVTRQGDEAFDTEAFF. For the CDR3, the DNA is TGCAGCGTCACCAGACAGGGTGATGAGGCCTTTGACACTGAAGCTTTCTTT.

The V call is TRBV25-1, the J call TRBJ2-5, with TRBD2 as a possible D gene (6 bases). The V and J ends lost 3 bases and 11 bases respectively, with 10 bases between them. CDR3 length: 11 amino acids. Germline lookup yields CDR1 MGHDK and CDR2 SYGVNS. The chain's CDR3 is CASSDPGEQYF. The CDR3 coding sequence is TGTGCCAGCAGTGACCCGGGGGAGCAGTACTTC.

This clone was observed at least ten times. The rearrangement uses TRBV20-1 and TRBJ1-1, with D possibly being TRBD1 (6 bases). CDR1 is DFQATT and CDR2 is SNEGSKA in the germline V gene (reference sequence). V was shortened by 3 bases and J by 8 bases, with 10 bases between the two germline ends. This CDR3 has 11 amino acids. The CDR3 sequence is CSARGTGEAFF. The CDR3 DNA is TGCAGTGCTAGGGGTACAGGGGAAGCTTTCTTT.

This clone was counted only a few times. The CDR3 DNA reads TGTGCCAGCAGTTCATTGGGGGGCGCCGGAAACACTGAAGCTTTCTTT. This codes for CASSSLGGAGNTEAFF. This sequence joins TRBV28 and TRBJ1-1; D is perhaps TRBD1 (6 bases). CDR1 MDHEN and CDR2 SYDVKM come from the germline V gene. Trimming took 4 bases from V and 2 from J, leaving 17 bases between them. This CDR3 contains 16 residues. The full variable domain, its missing parts supplied by reference TRBV28 and TRBJ1-1, is DVKVTQSSRYLVKRTGEKVFLECVQDMDHENMFWYRQDPGLGLRLIYFSYDVKMKEKGDIPEGYSVSREKKERFSLILESASTNQTSMYLCASSSLGGAGNTEAFFGQGTRLTVV.

This clone was recorded only once. The chain links TRBV28 to TRBJ2-7; D ambiguous. Germline V gene sequence: CDR1 MDHEN, CDR2 SYDVKM. Trimming took off 6 bases at V and 4 bases at J, with 13 bases between the two ends. This CDR3 region has 13 residues. CDR3 nucleotide sequence: TGTGCCAGCAGCCCGTCCAGAGGTTACGAGCAGTACTTC. Translation: CASSPSRGYEQYF. Together with reference TRBV28 and TRBJ2-7, the CDR3 gives the full variable domain: DVKVTQSSRYLVKRTGEKVFLECVQDMDHENMFWYRQDPGLGLRLIYFSYDVKMKEKGDIPEGYSVSREKKERFSLILESASTNQTSMYLCASSPSRGYEQYFGPGTRLTVT.

About this clone itself: One junction end does not reproduce the germline sequence, and a read error may be involved. The V call is TRBV6-6, the J call TRBJ2-1, with 11 bases matching TRBD2. Germline CDR1 MNHNY, CDR2 SVGAGI (reference sequence). CDR3 size: 13 residues. This chain's CDR3 is CASSPFSGRARLF. The DNA of the CDR3 is TGTGCCAGCAGTCCGTTTAGCGGGAGGGCCCGCCTCTTC.

The V and J genes are TRBV13 and TRBJ2-3, with 8 bases fitting TRBD2. Looked up from germline, CDR1 is PRHDT and CDR2 is FYEKMQ (reference sequence). The CDR3 contains 17 residues. V shed 5 bases and J 5 bases; nucleotides not matched to a gene: 15. The CDR3: CASSPKDGRAGVDTQYF. The CDR3 nucleotides are TGTGCCAGCAGCCCAAAGGACGGGAGGGCTGGGGTAGATACGCAGTATTTT.

The rearrangement links TRBV10-3 to TRBJ1-1, with 8 bases matching TRBD1. Germline assignment: CDR1 ENHRY and CDR2 SYGVKD. J was trimmed by 3 bases and V by 5 bases; bases with no gene match: 5. The CDR3 has 14 residues. The CDR3: CAISRTGTHTEAFF. The CDR3 nucleotides read TGTGCCATCAGTCGGACAGGGACCCACACTGAAGCTTTCTTT.

The gene calls are TRBV5-6 and TRBJ2-7; 7 nucleotides align to TRBD2. The CDR3 has 13 amino acids. After removal of 2 bases from V and 6 bases from J, the junction contained 5 bases not matched to a gene. Germline assignment: CDR1 SGHDT and CDR2 YYEEEE. For the CDR3, the DNA is TGTGCCAGCAGCTTCGGGAGGCAGAGCGAGCAGTACTTC. This gives the protein CASSFGRQSEQYF.

The rearrangement uses TRBV27 and TRBJ1-2; TRBD1 matches 10 bases. With V trimmed by 0 bases and J by 7 bases, 5 bases remained unmatched. The germline CDR1 and CDR2 sequences are MNHEY and SMNVEV (reference sequence). CDR3 size: 15 residues. CDR3 protein: CASSLSYGTGVGYTF. CDR3 bases: TGTGCCAGCAGTTTATCCTATGGGACAGGGGTTGGCTACACCTTC.

This rearrangement joins TRBV7-9 to TRBJ1-2; the D is unclear. This CDR3 spans 14 amino acids. The V end was cut by 4 bases, the J end by 2 bases, with 11 bases between. The germline gives CDR1 SEHNR, CDR2 FQNEAQ (reference sequence). In nucleotides, the CDR3 is TGTGCCAGCAGCTCCCCGGACGGCAACTATGGCTACACCTTC. Its translation: CASSSPDGNYGYTF. The full variable domain, with the rest looked up from reference TRBV7-9 and TRBJ1-2, is DTGVSQNPRHKITKRGQNVTFRCDPISEHNRLYWYRQTLGQGPEFLTYFQNEAQLEKSRLLSDRFSAERPKGSFSTLEIQRTEQGDSAMYLCASSSPDGNYGYTFGSGTRLTVV.

The chain joins TRBV25-1 to TRBJ2-7, with D possibly being TRBD2 (6 bases). This CDR3 comprises 16 residues. Trimming left V 5 bases short and J 3 bases short, with 20 bases between. Germline V lookup: CDR1 MGHDK, CDR2 SYGVNS. CDR3 nucleotide sequence: TGTGCCAGCAGTCAGGACTCAAAACCGGAGGGCTACGAGCAGTACTTC. Protein: CASSQDSKPEGYEQYF.

The chain combines TRBV7-2 with TRBJ2-1; D perhaps matches TRBD2 (5 bases). V was clipped by 6 bases and J by 6 bases, with 15 bases between them. The CDR3 totals 14 residues. Germline V gene lookup returns CDR1 SGHTA and CDR2 FQGNSA. CDR3 nucleotide sequence: TGTGCCAGCAGTCAAACCGCTAGCTTCAATGAGCAGTTCTTC. Translated: CASSQTASFNEQFF.

The rearrangement uses TRBV28 and TRBJ1-5; 12 nucleotides align to TRBD1. The CDR3 sequence is 18 residues long. V shed 6 bases, J shed 0 bases, and the junction held 9 bases outside the gene matches. Germline CDR1 MDHEN, CDR2 SYDVKM. In DNA, the CDR3 is TGTGCCAGCAGGCGCGGGACAGGGGGCCCTTATAGCAATCAGCCCCAGCATTTT. This gives the protein CASRRGTGGPYSNQPQHF.

The chain carries TRBV30 and TRBJ2-3, with 9 bases fitting TRBD2. Germline CDR1 GTSNPN, CDR2 SVGIG (reference sequence). V lost 5 bases and J lost 5; bases outside the gene matches: 8. The CDR3 extends over 14 amino acids. CDR3 in DNA: TGTGCCTGGGCGGGACTAGCTCGGGGAGATACGCAGTATTTT. As protein: CAWAGLARGDTQYF.

The V gene is TRBV19, the J gene TRBJ1-1, with 8 bases lining up with TRBD1. The CDR3 sequence is 15 residues long. Trimming at V came to 4 bases and at J to 1 base, leaving 5 bases not matched to a gene. Germline V gives CDR1 LNHDA, CDR2 SQIVND (reference sequence). CDR3 DNA sequence: TGTGCCAGTAGTAGCATACAGGGGGGGAACACTGAAGCTTTCTTT. Its protein is CASSSIQGGNTEAFF.

This clone was detected a few times. This chain uses TRBV14 with TRBJ1-6, with D unresolved. The CDR3 is made up of 13 amino acids. Looked up from germline, CDR1 is SGHDN and CDR2 is FVKESK. V lost 1 base, J lost 10 bases, and 8 bases lay in between. CDR3 residues: CASSQVPGSPLHF. CDR3 DNA sequence: TGTGCCAGCAGCCAAGTTCCGGGGTCACCCCTCCACTTT. Supplemented by reference TRBV14 and TRBJ1-6, the full variable domain reads EAGVTQFPSHSVIEKGQTVTLRCDPISGHDNLYWYRRVMGKEIKFLLHFVKESKQDESGMPNNRFLAERTGGTYSTLKVQPAELEDSGVYFCASSQVPGSPLHFGNGTRLTVT.

The chain uses TRBV2 and TRBJ1-1, with 7 bases lining up with TRBD1. The CDR3 is made up of 13 amino acids. Trimming took 7 bases from V and 8 from J; bases not matched to a gene: 10. Germline V lookup: CDR1 SNHLY, CDR2 FYNNEI. The CDR3 region is CASNSGTVGEAFF. CDR3 in DNA: TGTGCCAGCAACTCCGGGACAGTCGGCGAAGCTTTCTTT.

The V call is TRBV9, the J call TRBJ2-5; no definite D call. The DNA matches TRBJ2-7 better at its end, which makes the J call doubtful. The CDR3 contains 14 residues. CDR1 SGDLS and CDR2 YYNGEE come from the germline V gene. In DNA, the CDR3 is TGTGCCAGCAGCCCGCGCGCGAGCTCCTACGAGCAGTACTTC. Translating gives CASSPRASSYEQYF.

This clone was counted only a few times. This chain connects TRBV14 to TRBJ2-5; 8 bases map to TRBD1. Germline CDR1 reads SGHDN; CDR2 reads FVKESK. CDR3 length equals 19 residues. V was pared by 6 bases and J by 3 bases, with 21 bases of the junction left unmatched. CDR3 sequence (DNA): TGTGCCAGCAGTGTTTGGGGGGAATTGGGACAGGCGACGAAAGAGACCCAGTACTTC. Translating gives CASSVWGELGQATKETQYF.

This chain links TRBV5-6 with TRBJ1-1; D is unclear. CDR3 length: 12 amino acids. Germline-derived CDR1 and CDR2 are SGHDT and YYEEEE. V lost 7 bases to trimming and J lost 3 bases, with 10 bases between them. The CDR3 spells CASRRWDTEAFF. The CDR3, as DNA: TGTGCCAGCCGTCGGTGGGACACTGAAGCTTTCTTT.

The CDR3, as DNA: TGTGCCAGCAGTGACGCGATGGGAGCCTCTGGAAACACCATATATTTT. It translates to CASSDAMGASGNTIYF. The rearrangement uses TRBV6-1 and TRBJ1-3; D uncertain. CDR3 size: 16 residues. Trimming removed 3 bases at V and 0 bases at J, with 12 bases between. CDR1 MNHNS and CDR2 SASEGT come from the germline V gene.

About this clone itself: This sample also contains other DNA sequences that code for the same CDR3. The chain recombines TRBV9 with TRBJ2-2, with D unresolved. Germline values: CDR1 SGDLS, CDR2 YYNGEE. CDR3 length: 13 residues. V was trimmed by 0 bases and J by 4 bases, leaving 4 bases between them. The DNA for the CDR3 is TGTGCCAGCAGCGTAGTGACCACCGGGGAGCTGTTTTTT. Translated: CASSVVTTGELFF.

The chain carries TRBV5-8 and TRBJ1-4; D ambiguous. V shed 7 bases and J shed 4 bases, with 11 bases lying between them. The CDR3 is made up of 13 amino acids. Germline values: CDR1 SGHTS, CDR2 YDEGEE. This CDR3 reads CASCPRVNEKLFF. The CDR3 nucleotides read TGTGCCAGCTGCCCCCGGGTTAATGAAAAACTGTTTTTT.

The chain has TRBV2 and TRBJ2-1, with D possibly TRBD2 on 6 matching bases. V dropped 6 bases and J dropped 8 bases, with 23 bases sitting between them. This CDR3 is built from 16 residues. CDR1 is SNHLY, CDR2 FYNNEI, per germline. CDR3 nucleotide sequence: TGTGCCAGCAGGATCCGAGCGGGTAGTTGGCCCCATGAGCAGTTCTTC. This translates into CASRIRAGSWPHEQFF.

The chain joins TRBV5-6 to TRBJ1-2, with 8 bases matching TRBD1. Trimming at V came to 2 bases and at J to 6 bases, leaving 12 bases not matched to a gene. CDR3 size: 16 residues. CDR1 and CDR2 from the germline V gene are SGHDT and YYEEEE. The CDR3: CASSFWTGHFTDGYTF. The CDR3 nucleotides are TGTGCCAGCAGCTTTTGGACAGGGCACTTCACGGATGGCTACACCTTC.

The chain joins TRBV9 to TRBJ2-1, with TRBD2 matching 12 bases. Germline values: CDR1 SGDLS, CDR2 YYNGEE. The CDR3 contains 16 residues. The J segment lost 6 bases and the V segment lost 3 bases, leaving 7 bases of the junction unmatched. The CDR3 DNA follows: TGTGCCAGCAGCGCCTTCCTAGCGGGAGGGGCCAATGAGCAGTTCTTC. Translation gives CASSAFLAGGANEQFF.

The rearrangement uses TRBV4-1 and TRBJ2-7; D possibly corresponds to TRBD1 (5 bases). V was trimmed by 3 bases and J by 0 bases, leaving 12 bases between them. Germline CDR1 and CDR2: MGHRA and YSYEKL. This CDR3 contains 15 residues. The DNA of the CDR3 is TGCGCCAGCAGCCACCGACAGAGTCCCTCCTACGAGCAGTACTTC. Protein sequence: CASSHRQSPSYEQYF.

The rearrangement joins TRBV4-2 to TRBJ2-1; 9 bases line up with TRBD2. The CDR3 sequence is 15 residues long. CDR1 and CDR2 (germline): LGHNA, YNFKEQ. V gave up 2 bases and J gave up 5 bases; unmatched junction bases: 4. As DNA, the CDR3 is TGTGCCAGCAGCCAACCGGGACTAGCACACAATGAGCAGTTCTTC. Amino acids: CASSQPGLAHNEQFF.